Listed here are 3 T cell receptor beta chains from one sample, sequenced in a study of blood T cell repertoires in COVID-19. Sequencing was performed with immunoSEQ multiplex PCR; in TCRdb, only in-frame clones are kept and a portion is missing. The sample yields about 130,000 clones, 87% seen once. Sequencing was performed on peripheral blood. These receptors were taken from a man aged 45-65 years with active COVID-19.

To note about this clone: The germline gene is not matched at one end of the junction; a read error may be the cause. CDR3 sequence reads: CASSLARDLIF. CDR3 coding DNA: TGTGCCAGCAGCTTAGCGCGGGACCTCATTTTC. The chain couples TRBV7-9 to TRBJ1-2; a weak D match, TRBD1 (5 bases). Looked up from germline, CDR1 is SEHNR and CDR2 is FQNEAQ (reference sequence). The CDR3 is 11 amino acids.

The rearrangement links TRBV6-5 to TRBJ1-2, with 7 bases matching TRBD1. From germline, CDR1 is MNHEY and CDR2 SVGAGI. Trimming at V came to 0 bases and at J to 6 bases, leaving 4 bases not matched to a gene. CDR3 length: 14 residues. The DNA for the CDR3 is TGTGCCAGCAGTTACTCGACAGGGTGGGATGGCTACACCTTC. It specifies CASSYSTGWDGYTF.

The rearrangement joins TRBV2 to TRBJ1-1, with D tentatively TRBD1 (5 bases). The germline V gene encodes CDR1 SNHLY and CDR2 FYNNEI. The CDR3 runs 13 residues. V gave up 7 bases and J gave up 2 bases, with 11 bases separating them. The CDR3: CASIDRENTEAFF. CDR3 in DNA: TGTGCCAGCATAGACAGAGAAAACACTGAAGCTTTCTTT.